This T cell receptor beta chain comes out of a study of T cell repertoires in cytomegalovirus infection. The wider study: It was recently identified HLA-C-restricted and well-studied HLA-B-restricted CMV epitopes that the study used. Matching HLA type and CMV infection were both indicated by public TCR beta signatures.

Findings and limits, study-wide: Identification of carriers of CMV plus the relevant HLA was performed using cumulative public TCR beta family frequency. Dominant in the ex vivo response were TCR beta clonotypes restricted by HLA-C and specific for CMV.

This clonotype was counted between two and nine times. No antigen is known for it. CDR1 is DFQATT, CDR2 SNEGSKA, per germline (reference sequence). V dropped 6 bases and J dropped 0; count of bases not matched to a gene: 11. The CDR3 spans 16 residues. One entry per CDR3 protein, called by TCRdb with MiXCR from the reads. The table lists a few hundred thousand distinct CDR3 sequences, about 40% of them singletons. The rearrangement uses TRBV20-1 and TRBJ1-1; the match to TRBD1 covers 9 bases. Sample: cultured PBMCs, taken from culture after CMV antigen stimulation. The receptor was isolated from a human donor in good health (CMV status not recorded). Some clones in this sample may be carry-over from other donors' samples. CDR3 amino acids: CSAEPFGQGMNTEAFF. DNA of the CDR3: TGCAGTGCCGAGCCCTTTGGACAGGGGATGAACACTGAAGCTTTCTTT.